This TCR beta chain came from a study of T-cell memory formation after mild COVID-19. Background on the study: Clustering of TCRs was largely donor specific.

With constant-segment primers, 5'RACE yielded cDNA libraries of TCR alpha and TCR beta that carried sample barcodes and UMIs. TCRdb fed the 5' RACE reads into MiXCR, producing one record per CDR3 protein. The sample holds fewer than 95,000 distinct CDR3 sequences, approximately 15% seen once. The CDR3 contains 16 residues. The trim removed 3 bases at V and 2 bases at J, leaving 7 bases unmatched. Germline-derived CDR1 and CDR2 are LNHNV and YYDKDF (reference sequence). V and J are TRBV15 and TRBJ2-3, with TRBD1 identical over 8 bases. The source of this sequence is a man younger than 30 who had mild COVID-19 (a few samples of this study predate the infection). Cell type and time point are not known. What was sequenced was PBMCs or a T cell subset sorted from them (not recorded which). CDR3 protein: CATSRGTGGHTDTQYF. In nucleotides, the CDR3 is TGTGCCACCAGCAGGGGTACAGGGGGTCACACAGATACGCAGTATTTT.